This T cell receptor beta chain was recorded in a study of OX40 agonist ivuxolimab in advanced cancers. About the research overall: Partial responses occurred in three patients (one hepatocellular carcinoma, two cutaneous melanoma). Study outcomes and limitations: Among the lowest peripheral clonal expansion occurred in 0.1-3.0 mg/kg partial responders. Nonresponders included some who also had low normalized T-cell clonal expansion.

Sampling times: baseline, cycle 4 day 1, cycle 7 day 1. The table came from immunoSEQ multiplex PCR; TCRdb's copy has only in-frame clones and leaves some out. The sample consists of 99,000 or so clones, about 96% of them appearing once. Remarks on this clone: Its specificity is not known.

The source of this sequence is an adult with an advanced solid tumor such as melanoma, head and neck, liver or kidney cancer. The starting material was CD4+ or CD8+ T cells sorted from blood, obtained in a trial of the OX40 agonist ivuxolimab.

CDR3 DNA: TGTGCCAGCAGCTTAAGGGGACTAGCGGGAGGGCCGGCGGAGACCCAGTACTTC. It translates to CASSLRGLAGGPAETQYF. This chain uses TRBV7-2 with TRBJ2-5, with 16 bases aligning to TRBD2. Germline V gives CDR1 SGHTA, CDR2 FQGNSA. This CDR3 has 18 amino acids. V shed 2 bases and J 5 bases; nucleotides not matched to a gene: 8.